These 13 T cell receptor beta chains came from one sample sequenced in a study of control samples from healthy donors and cancer patients (dated by TCRdb to about 2020). Libraries were prepared through the immunoSEQ multiplex PCR assay. Entries here come from immuneACCESS through TCRdb and include only in-frame sequences with V and J called. Some clones fail to appear in such tables; in the studies checked, an unresolved V gene covers under half of the shortfall, and the cause of the remainder is unknown. The sample table shows around 250,000 clones, and over 75% are seen once. Clones ranked in the top ten supply roughly 13% of the sample. What was sequenced was PBMCs. All receptors derive from a woman aged 60-75 years with lung cancer.

This chain uses TRBV18 with TRBJ1-6, with TRBD1 as a possible D gene (5 bases). The CDR3 contains 15 residues. Deletions cut 1 base from V and 10 bases from J, with 14 bases between. Germline V lookup: CDR1 KGHSH, CDR2 LQKENI. DNA for the CDR3: TGTGCCAGCTCACCACGCACGGGTCGGGACTCACCCCTCCACTTT. This codes for CASSPRTGRDSPLHF.

V and J are TRBV3-1 (or the pseudogene TRBV3-2) and TRBJ2-1; TRBD2 matches 11 bases. CDR1 LGHDT and CDR2 YNNKEL come from the germline V gene (reference sequence). The CDR3 sequence is 16 residues long. The junction had 6 bases not matched to a gene; V was cut back by 4 bases and J by 4 bases. The CDR3 DNA reads as TGTGCCAGCAGCCGGACACTAGCGGGGGTATACAATGAGCAGTTCTTC. Translated, it gives CASSRTLAGVYNEQFF.

This rearrangement joins TRBV9 to TRBJ1-2; no firm D call. The CDR3 contains 15 residues. V shed 2 bases and J shed 5 bases, with 16 bases lying between them. Germline V CDR1 and CDR2: SGDLS, YYNGEE. CDR3 DNA: TGTGCCAGCAGCGTCAGCCCCGGGGAGGGATATGGCTACACCTTC. Its protein is CASSVSPGEGYGYTF.

The rearrangement uses TRBV5-5 and TRBJ2-7, with 9 bases fitting TRBD1. CDR3 length: 14 residues. Germline CDR1 reads SGHKS; CDR2 reads YYEKEE (reference sequence). The J segment lost 4 bases and the V segment lost 0 bases, leaving 2 bases of the junction unmatched. DNA of the CDR3: TGTGCCAGCAGCTTGGTCGGGACAGGGTACGAGCAGTACTTC. Protein: CASSLVGTGYEQYF.

The V call is TRBV6-5, the J call TRBJ2-1; no reliable D call. Trimming removed 4 bases at V and 1 base at J, with 11 bases between. Germline V gives CDR1 MNHEY, CDR2 SVGAGI. This CDR3 spans 15 amino acids. DNA of the CDR3: TGTGCCAGCAGTTTTAAGATACAATCCTACAATGAGCAGTTCTTC. Translation gives CASSFKIQSYNEQFF.

This CDR3 is CAISRTGGPDGYTF. As DNA, the CDR3 is TGTGCCATCAGCAGGACAGGGGGTCCGGATGGCTACACCTTC. This sequence joins TRBV10-3 and TRBJ1-2; TRBD1 aligns across 10 bases. V was clipped by 6 bases and J by 6 bases; unmatched bases: 7. CDR3 length: 14 amino acids. Germline loops: CDR1 ENHRY, CDR2 SYGVKD.

The chain recombines TRBV6-5 with TRBJ1-1; TRBD1 matches 9 bases. J gave up 8 bases and V 7 bases, and 5 bases lay outside the gene matches. CDR3 length: 12 residues. The germline V gene encodes CDR1 MNHEY and CDR2 SVGAGI. CDR3 bases: TGTGCCAGCACCCTGGACAGGGGAGAAGCTTTCTTT. This gives the protein CASTLDRGEAFF.

The V and J genes are TRBV19 and TRBJ2-1; D may be TRBD1 (5 bases). V was cut by 2 bases and J by 7 bases, with 12 bases left in between. CDR3 length: 14 residues. In germline, CDR1 is LNHDA, CDR2 SQIVND (reference sequence). The CDR3 loop is CASSIRPGWNEQFF. DNA of the CDR3: TGTGCCAGTAGTATACGCCCAGGGTGGAATGAGCAGTTCTTC.

The gene calls are TRBV2 and TRBJ1-6; a possible D gene is TRBD1 (6 bases). V was trimmed by 9 bases and J by 2 bases, leaving 11 bases between them. This CDR3 is 14 amino acids long. Germline V gene lookup returns CDR1 SNHLY and CDR2 FYNNEI. CDR3 DNA sequence: TGTGCCAGTGGGGGGGACACCTATAATTCACCCCTCCACTTT. This translates into CASGGDTYNSPLHF.

This chain uses TRBV27 with TRBJ2-2; D perhaps matches TRBD2 (5 bases). Trimming cost V 4 bases and J 7 bases, with 7 bases left between them. The CDR3 has 12 amino acids. CDR1 and CDR2 (germline): MNHEY, SMNVEV (reference sequence). The CDR3 is CASSWSGGELFF. For the CDR3, the DNA is TGTGCCAGCAGTTGGAGCGGCGGGGAGCTGTTTTTT.

This rearrangement joins TRBV5-4 to TRBJ1-6; 10 bases align to TRBD1. Trimming cost V 3 bases and J 4 bases; bases outside gene matches: 4. This CDR3 region has 16 residues. Germline loops: CDR1 SGHNT, CDR2 YYREEE (reference sequence). The DNA for the CDR3 is TGTGCCAGCAGCTCGGGGACAGGGGCTTATAATTCACCCCTCCACTTT. It specifies CASSSGTGAYNSPLHF. Filled out from reference TRBV5-4 and TRBJ1-6, the complete variable domain reads ETGVTQSPTHLIKTRGQQVTLRCSSQSGHNTVSWYQQALGQGPQFIFQYYREEENGRGNFPPRFSGLQFPNYSSELNVNALELDDSALYLCASSSGTGAYNSPLHFGNGTRLTVT.

This rearrangement joins TRBV4-2 to TRBJ2-1; 7 nucleotides align to TRBD2. This CDR3 contains 15 residues. Germline values: CDR1 LGHNA, CDR2 YNFKEQ. The J segment lost 6 bases and the V segment lost 0 bases, leaving 5 bases of the junction unmatched. In DNA form, the CDR3 reads TGTGCCAGCAGCCAAGATGGCGGGAGAGGCAATGAGCAGTTCTTC. Protein product: CASSQDGGRGNEQFF.

The V call is TRBV12-5, the J call TRBJ1-5, with unresolved D. Trimming left V 4 bases short and J 3 bases short, with 13 bases between. The CDR3 runs 15 residues. Germline values: CDR1 LGHNT, CDR2 FRNRAP. The CDR3 here is CASGYGPPTNQPQHF. As DNA, the CDR3 is TGTGCTAGTGGTTATGGACCGCCGACCAATCAGCCCCAGCATTTT. Supplemented by reference TRBV12-5 and TRBJ1-5, the full variable domain reads DARVTQTPRHKVTEMGQEVTMRCQPILGHNTVFWYRQTMMQGLELLAYFRNRAPLDDSGMPKDRFSAEMPDATLATLKIQPSEPRDSAVYFCASGYGPPTNQPQHFGDGTRLSIL.